This T cell receptor beta chain appears in the sequencing data of a study of cytomegalovirus exposure and HLA in healthy donors. Study findings and constraints: HLA restriction was apparent for most CMV-associated TCR beta chains in a later analysis. Specificity for CMV antigens was confirmed in vitro for a few of the CMV-associated chains. Reportedly, a later analysis found an Asian-associated ancestry cluster had fewer N-insertions than the roughly 700-donor mean. Reportedly, cytomegalovirus status was diagnosed with high sensitivity and specificity.

Turning to this clone: Its antigen is undetermined.

V was cut by 5 bases and J by 3 bases, with 14 bases left in between. Germline lookup yields CDR1 SGHTA and CDR2 FQGNSA. CDR3 length: 15 residues. The study ran its PCR with 60 Vbeta and 13 Jbeta primers. TCRdb's copy holds only in-frame clones and misses some; the assay was immunoSEQ multiplex PCR. The data hold about 120,000 clones, with around 77% observed a single time. The sequencing input was PBMCs. This receptor was obtained from a man in his forties in good health and CMV-seropositive. V gene TRBV7-2 combines with J gene TRBJ2-1; a possible D gene is TRBD2 (6 bases). CDR3 amino acids: CASSPRAGYYNEQFF. CDR3 bases: TGTGCCAGCAGCCCCAGGGCGGGGTACTACAATGAGCAGTTCTTC.